This passage covers 11 T cell receptor beta chains from one sample sequenced in a study of regulatory T cells in long-lasting Graves disease. Time point: newly diagnosed GD, antithyroid drugs for less than 3 months. Construction of the TCR library relied on RNA isolated from PBMCs. For TCR beta, libraries came from iRepertoire HTBI primers and Arm-PCR of CDR3 regions. TCRdb recomputed calls from the multiplex PCR reads with MiXCR, one row per CDR3 protein. The sample consists of some 460,000 distinct CDR3 sequences, roughly 15% of them appearing once. Another study also made use of these data, one on T cells in Graves' hyperthyroidism and ophthalmopathy.

The source was peripheral blood mononuclear cells (PBMCs), collected at new diagnosis, from a patient treated with antithyroid drugs. The receptors shown here come from a man aged 35 to 55 with Graves disease.

This clonotype was seen a few times. The genes are TRBV5-6 and TRBJ2-4, with 8 bases aligning to TRBD1. The CDR3 is made up of 16 amino acids. CDR1 is SGHDT and CDR2 is YYEEEE in the germline V gene. J was trimmed by 8 bases and V by 4 bases; bases with no gene match: 14. CDR3 sequence reads: CASSTTTGAMVDIQYF. The CDR3 DNA follows: TGTGCCAGCAGCACCACGACAGGGGCAATGGTGGACATTCAGTACTTC.

This clonotype was seen many times. The chain combines TRBV3-1 with TRBJ2-1; D is ambiguous. This CDR3 has 15 residues. Trimming removed 0 bases from V and 7 bases from J, with 13 bases in between. Looked up from germline, CDR1 is LGHDT and CDR2 is YNNKEL (reference sequence). The DNA of the CDR3 is TGTGCCAGCAGCCAAGATTTACGAGAACTGAATGAGCAGTTCTTC. Amino acids: CASSQDLRELNEQFF.

This clonotype has a count of ten or more. The chain carries TRBV6-9 and TRBJ2-7, with TRBD1 matching over 10 bases. The CDR3 is 13 residues long. CDR1 MNHGY and CDR2 SVAAGI come from the germline V gene. With 4 bases clipped from V and 4 bases from J, the junction kept 1 base outside the gene matches. CDR3: CASSWDRGYEQYF. In nucleotides, the CDR3 is TGTGCCAGCAGTTGGGACAGGGGTTACGAGCAGTACTTC.

V usage is TRBV11-2 and J usage is TRBJ1-1, with D possibly being TRBD1 (5 bases). CDR1 is SGHAT, CDR2 FQNNGV, per germline. V gave up 4 bases and J gave up 6 bases, with 9 bases separating them. The CDR3 sequence is 12 residues long. CDR3 sequence: CASSSRDSEAFF. The CDR3, as DNA: TGTGCCAGCAGCTCCCGGGACTCTGAAGCTTTCTTT.

This clonotype was counted between two and nine times. An end of the junction does not agree with germline; a read error may underlie this. The gene calls are TRBV2 and TRBJ1-2, with D possibly being TRBD1 (6 bases). The CDR3 loop spans 13 amino acids. Germline V gene sequence: CDR1 SNHLY, CDR2 FYNNEI. The CDR3 nucleotides are TGTGCCAGCAGTTCTACAGGGAGCTATGGCCACACCTTC. Amino acid sequence: CASSSTGSYGHTF.

The chain has TRBV30 and TRBJ2-3, with 7 bases lining up with TRBD2. This CDR3 has 15 residues. Germline loops: CDR1 GTSNPN, CDR2 SVGIG (reference sequence). V lost 0 bases, J lost 5 bases, and 8 bases stayed unmatched. The CDR3 is CAWSVRAGVGDTQYF. DNA of the CDR3: TGTGCCTGGAGTGTACGGGCGGGAGTGGGAGATACGCAGTATTTT.

In regard to this clonotype: A read error is likely here: a far larger clone is one base away. The chain has TRBV7-9 and TRBJ2-5, with 8 bases identical to TRBD2. The CDR3 is 17 residues long. V gave up 0 bases and J gave up 5 bases; unmatched junction bases: 11. Germline CDR1 reads SEHNR; CDR2 reads FQNEAQ (reference sequence). CDR3 sequence: CASSLASSGGGTETQYF. The DNA for the CDR3 is TGTGCCAGCAGCTTAGCCTCCTCTGGCGGGGGGACGGAGACCCAGTACTTC.

This clonotype was detected ten times or more. The V call is TRBV28, the J call TRBJ1-1, with D uncertain. From germline, CDR1 is MDHEN and CDR2 SYDVKM. The ends were cut back, 8 bases at V and 0 bases at J, with 7 bases in the middle. The CDR3 consists of 12 residues. The CDR3 DNA is TGTGCCAGCCAGGTGGTGAACACTGAAGCTTTCTTT. Translation gives CASQVVNTEAFF.

This clonotype was counted many times. This chain links TRBV5-4 with TRBJ2-1; TRBD2 matches at 9 bases. The CDR3 runs to 14 residues. J was trimmed by 9 bases and V by 1 base; bases with no gene match: 5. CDR1 and CDR2 (germline): SGHNT, YYREEE (reference sequence). The CDR3 bases are TGTGCCAGCAGCTTGAGACTAGCGGCGGGTGAGCAGTTCTTC. Translating gives CASSLRLAAGEQFF.

A word on this clonotype: The CDR3 end shows no conserved phenylalanine or tryptophan, and so a read error is likely. The chain joins TRBV6-2 or TRBV6-3 to TRBJ1-2; possibly TRBD1 for D (6 bases). CDR1 is MNHEY and CDR2 is SVGEGT in the germline V gene. CDR3 length: 13 residues. V was pared by 8 bases and J by 2 bases, with 12 bases between. For the CDR3, the DNA is TGTGCCAGCCGGACAGCGATCAACTATGGCTACACCTCC. It yields the protein CASRTAINYGYTS.

The V and J genes are TRBV20-1 and TRBJ2-1; TRBD2 agrees at 11 bases. Looked up from germline, CDR1 is DFQATT and CDR2 is SNEGSKA (reference sequence). This CDR3 contains 16 residues. V lost 0 bases to trimming and J lost 4 bases; unmatched junction nucleotides: 5. The CDR3 region has the DNA TGCAGTGCTAGAGACACTAGCGGGAGTTTTTACAATGAGCAGTTCTTC. This gives the protein CSARDTSGSFYNEQFF.